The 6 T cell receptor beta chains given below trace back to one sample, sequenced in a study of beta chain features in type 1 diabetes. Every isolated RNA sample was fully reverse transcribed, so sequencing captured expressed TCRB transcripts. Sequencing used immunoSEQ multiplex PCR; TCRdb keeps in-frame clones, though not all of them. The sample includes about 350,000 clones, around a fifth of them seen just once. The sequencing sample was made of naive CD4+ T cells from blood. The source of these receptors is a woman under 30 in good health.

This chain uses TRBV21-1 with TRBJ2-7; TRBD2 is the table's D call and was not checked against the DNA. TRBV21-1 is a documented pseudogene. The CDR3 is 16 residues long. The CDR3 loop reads CASRSIWRERSYEQYF. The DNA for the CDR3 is TGTGCCAGCAGATCGATTTGGAGAGAACGCTCCTACGAGCAGTACTTC.

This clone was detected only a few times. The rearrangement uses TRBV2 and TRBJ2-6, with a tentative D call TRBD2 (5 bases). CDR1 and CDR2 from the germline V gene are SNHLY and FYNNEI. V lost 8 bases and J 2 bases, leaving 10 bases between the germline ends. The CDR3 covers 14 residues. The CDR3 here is CASVSGAGANVLTF. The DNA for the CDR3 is TGTGCCAGCGTGTCCGGGGCTGGGGCCAACGTCCTGACTTTC. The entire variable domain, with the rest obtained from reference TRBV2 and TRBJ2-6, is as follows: EPEVTQTPSHQVTQMGQEVILRCVPISNHLYFYWYRQILGQKVEFLVSFYNNEISEKSEIFDDQFSVERPDGSNFTLKIRSTKLEDSAMYFCASVSGAGANVLTFGAGSRLTVL.

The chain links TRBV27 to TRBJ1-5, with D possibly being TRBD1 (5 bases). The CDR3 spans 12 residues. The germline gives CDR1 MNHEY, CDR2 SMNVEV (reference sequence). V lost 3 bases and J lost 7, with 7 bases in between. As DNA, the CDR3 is TGTGCCAGCAGTTTGTGGGGCCAGCCCCAGCATTTT. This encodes CASSLWGQPQHF.

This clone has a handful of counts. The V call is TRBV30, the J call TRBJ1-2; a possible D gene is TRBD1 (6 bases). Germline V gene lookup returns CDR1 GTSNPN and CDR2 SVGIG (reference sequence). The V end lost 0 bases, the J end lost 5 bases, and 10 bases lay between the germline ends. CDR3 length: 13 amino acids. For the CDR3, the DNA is TGTGCCTGGAGTGTACAGGGCCGATATGGCTACACCTTC. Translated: CAWSVQGRYGYTF.

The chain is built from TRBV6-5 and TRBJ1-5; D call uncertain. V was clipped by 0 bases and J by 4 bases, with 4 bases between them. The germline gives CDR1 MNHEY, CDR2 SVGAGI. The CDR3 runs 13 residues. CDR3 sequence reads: CASSYSQNQPQHF. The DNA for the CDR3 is TGTGCCAGCAGTTACTCACAGAATCAGCCCCAGCATTTT.

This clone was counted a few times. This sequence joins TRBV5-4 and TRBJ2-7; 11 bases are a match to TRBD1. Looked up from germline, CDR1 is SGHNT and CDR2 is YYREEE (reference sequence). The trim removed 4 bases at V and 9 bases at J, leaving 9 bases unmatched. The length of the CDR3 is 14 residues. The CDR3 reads CASSPIGQGATQYF. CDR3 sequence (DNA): TGTGCCAGCAGCCCAATAGGACAGGGGGCGACGCAGTACTTC.